The text below deals with one TCR beta chain. Its target is not known. At one end, the junction sequence differs from germline, possibly due to a read error. Pre-culture CD4+ samples were sequenced deeply, targeting approximately 200,000 T cell genomes. The method was immunoSEQ multiplex PCR; TCRdb's version includes in-frame clones alone and lacks a portion of them. The sample lists 90,000 to 130,000 clones, more than 85% occurring once. Germline CDR1 is SGHRS and CDR2 is YFSETQ. CDR3 length equals 15 residues. These data belong to a study of T cell repertoires and HLA-DP antigens. CD4+ T cells were isolated untouched, roughly 98% pure. Findings of the study overall: Total CD4+ responders were stimulated by HeLa antigen-presenting cells.

The sample consisted of CD4+ T cells from PBMCs. This TCR derives from a woman aged 18-35 years in good health and CMV-seronegative. J is TRBJ1-2 and V is TRBV5-1; no clear D gene. The CDR3 bases are TGCGCCAGCAGTTTGGGCGAGCGAGCTAACTATGGCTACACCTTC. Translating gives CASSLGERANYGYTF.